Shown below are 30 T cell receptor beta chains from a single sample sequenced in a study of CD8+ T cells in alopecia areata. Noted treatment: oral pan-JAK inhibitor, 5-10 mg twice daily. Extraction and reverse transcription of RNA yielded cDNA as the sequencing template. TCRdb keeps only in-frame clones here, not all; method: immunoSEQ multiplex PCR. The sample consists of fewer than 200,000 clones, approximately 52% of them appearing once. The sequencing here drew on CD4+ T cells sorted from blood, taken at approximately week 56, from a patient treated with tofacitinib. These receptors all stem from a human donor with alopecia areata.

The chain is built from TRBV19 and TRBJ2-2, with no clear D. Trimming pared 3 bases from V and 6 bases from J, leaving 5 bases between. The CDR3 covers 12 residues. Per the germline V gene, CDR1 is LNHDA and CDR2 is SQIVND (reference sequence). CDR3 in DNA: TGTGCCAGTAGTATCGAGGCCGGGGAGCTGTTTTTT. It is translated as CASSIEAGELFF.

CDR3 in amino acids: CASSFLSNTEAFF. In DNA form, the CDR3 reads TGTGCCAGCAGTTTTCTGTCGAACACTGAAGCTTTCTTT. The J gene is TRBJ1-1, the V gene TRBV28, with no clear D. V was clipped by 3 bases and J by 1 base, with 6 bases between them. In germline, CDR1 is MDHEN, CDR2 SYDVKM. CDR3 length: 13 residues.

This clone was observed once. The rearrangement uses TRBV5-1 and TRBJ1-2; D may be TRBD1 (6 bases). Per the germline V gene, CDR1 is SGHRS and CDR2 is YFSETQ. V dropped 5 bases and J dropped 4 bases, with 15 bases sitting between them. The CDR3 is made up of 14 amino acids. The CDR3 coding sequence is TGCGCCAGCAGTTCGCCCGGACAGAGCTATGGCTACACCTTC. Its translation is CASSSPGQSYGYTF.

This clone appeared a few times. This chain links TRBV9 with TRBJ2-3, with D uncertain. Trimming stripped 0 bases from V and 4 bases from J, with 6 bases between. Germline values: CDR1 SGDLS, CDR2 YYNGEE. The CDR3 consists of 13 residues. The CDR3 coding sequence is TGTGCCAGCAGCGTAGTGGCGGCAGATACGCAGTATTTT. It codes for CASSVVAADTQYF.

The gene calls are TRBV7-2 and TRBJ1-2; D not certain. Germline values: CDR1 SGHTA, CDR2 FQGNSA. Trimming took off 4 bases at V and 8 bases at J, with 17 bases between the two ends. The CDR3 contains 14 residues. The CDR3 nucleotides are TGTGCCAGCAGCTCTACCCCAGAAGGAAGAGGCTACACCTTC. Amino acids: CASSSTPEGRGYTF.

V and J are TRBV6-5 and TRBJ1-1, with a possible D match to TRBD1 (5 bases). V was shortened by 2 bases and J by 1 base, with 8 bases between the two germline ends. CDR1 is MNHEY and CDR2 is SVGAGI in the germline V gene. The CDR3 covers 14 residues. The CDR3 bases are TGTGCCAGCAGTTACCGGGGACCGAACACTGAAGCTTTCTTT. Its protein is CASSYRGPNTEAFF.

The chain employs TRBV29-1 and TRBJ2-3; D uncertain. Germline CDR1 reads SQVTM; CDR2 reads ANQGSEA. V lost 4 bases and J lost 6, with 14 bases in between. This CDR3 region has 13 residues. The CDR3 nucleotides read TGCAGCGTTGGCGAGCTTTTGGGTGATACGCAGTATTTT. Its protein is CSVGELLGDTQYF.

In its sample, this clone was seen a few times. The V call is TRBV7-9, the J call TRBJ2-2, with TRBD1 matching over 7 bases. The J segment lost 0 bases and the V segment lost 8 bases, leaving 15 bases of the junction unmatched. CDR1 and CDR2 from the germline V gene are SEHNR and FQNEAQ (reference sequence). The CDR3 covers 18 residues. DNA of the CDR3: TGTGCCAGCGCGGGTTGGGACAGAGTAAATTCGAACACCGGGGAGCTGTTTTTT. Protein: CASAGWDRVNSNTGELFF.

The CDR3 protein is CASRSVQGEKLFF. Here the CDR3 DNA reads TGCGCCAGCAGATCCGTGCAGGGAGAAAAACTGTTTTTT. This chain links TRBV4-1 with TRBJ1-4, with a tentative D call TRBD1 (5 bases). Per the germline V gene, CDR1 is MGHRA and CDR2 is YSYEKL. The CDR3 is 13 residues long. V was cut by 6 bases and J by 8 bases, with 13 bases left in between.

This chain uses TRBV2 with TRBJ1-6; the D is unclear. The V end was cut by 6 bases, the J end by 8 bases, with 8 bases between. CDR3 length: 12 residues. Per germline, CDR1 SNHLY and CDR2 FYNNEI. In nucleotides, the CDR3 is TGTGCCAGCAGACGCGACGATTCACCCCTCCACTTT. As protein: CASRRDDSPLHF. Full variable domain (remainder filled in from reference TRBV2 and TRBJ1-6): EPEVTQTPSHQVTQMGQEVILRCVPISNHLYFYWYRQILGQKVEFLVSFYNNEISEKSEIFDDQFSVERPDGSNFTLKIRSTKLEDSAMYFCASRRDDSPLHFGNGTRLTVT.

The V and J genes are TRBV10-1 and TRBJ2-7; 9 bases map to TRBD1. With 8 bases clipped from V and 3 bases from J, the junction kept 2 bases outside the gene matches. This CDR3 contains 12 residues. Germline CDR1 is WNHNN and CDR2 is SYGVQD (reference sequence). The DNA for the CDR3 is TGCGCCAGCGGGGACAGGGTCTACGAGCAGTACTTC. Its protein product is CASGDRVYEQYF.

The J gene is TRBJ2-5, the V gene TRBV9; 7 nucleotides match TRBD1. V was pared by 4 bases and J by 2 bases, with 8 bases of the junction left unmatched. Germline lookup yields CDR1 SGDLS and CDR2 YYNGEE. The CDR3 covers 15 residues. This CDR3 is CASSPRQGWQETQYF. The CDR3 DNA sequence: TGTGCCAGCAGCCCTCGACAGGGATGGCAAGAGACCCAGTACTTC.

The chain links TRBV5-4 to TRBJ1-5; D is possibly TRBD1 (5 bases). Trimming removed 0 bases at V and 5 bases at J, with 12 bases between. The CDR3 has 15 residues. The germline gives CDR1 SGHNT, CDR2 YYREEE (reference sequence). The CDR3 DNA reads TGTGCCAGCAGCTTGGCCGGACGGGGGGATCAGCCCCAGCATTTT. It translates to CASSLAGRGDQPQHF.

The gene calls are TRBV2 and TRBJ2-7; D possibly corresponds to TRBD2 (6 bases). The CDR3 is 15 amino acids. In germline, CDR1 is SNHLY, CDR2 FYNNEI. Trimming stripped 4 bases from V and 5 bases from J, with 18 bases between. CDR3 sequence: CASSAGGIRADEQYF. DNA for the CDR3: TGTGCCAGCAGTGCTGGGGGGATAAGAGCGGACGAGCAGTACTTC.

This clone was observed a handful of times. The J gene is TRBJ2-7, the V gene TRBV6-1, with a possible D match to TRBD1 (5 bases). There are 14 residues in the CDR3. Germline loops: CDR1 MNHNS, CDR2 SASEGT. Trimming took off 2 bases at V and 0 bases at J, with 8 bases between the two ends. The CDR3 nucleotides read TGTGCCAGCAGTGAACTGGGGCACTCCTACGAGCAGTACTTC. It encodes CASSELGHSYEQYF.

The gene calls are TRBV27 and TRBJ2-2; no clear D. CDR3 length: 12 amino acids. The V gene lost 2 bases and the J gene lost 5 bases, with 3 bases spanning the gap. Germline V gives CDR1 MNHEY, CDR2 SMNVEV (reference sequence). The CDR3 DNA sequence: TGTGCCAGCAGTTTACGGACCGGGGAGCTGTTTTTT. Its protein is CASSLRTGELFF.

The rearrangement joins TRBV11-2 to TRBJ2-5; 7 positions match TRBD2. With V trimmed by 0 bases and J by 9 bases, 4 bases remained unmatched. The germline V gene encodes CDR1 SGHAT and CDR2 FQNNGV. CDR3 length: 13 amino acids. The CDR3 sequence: CASSLESAGAQYF. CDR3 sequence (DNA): TGTGCCAGCAGCTTAGAGTCCGCGGGGGCCCAGTACTTC.

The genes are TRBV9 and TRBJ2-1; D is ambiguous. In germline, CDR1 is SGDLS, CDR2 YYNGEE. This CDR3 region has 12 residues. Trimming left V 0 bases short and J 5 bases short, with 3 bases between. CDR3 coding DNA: TGTGCCAGCAGCGTAGCTGACAATGAGCAGTTCTTC. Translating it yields CASSVADNEQFF.

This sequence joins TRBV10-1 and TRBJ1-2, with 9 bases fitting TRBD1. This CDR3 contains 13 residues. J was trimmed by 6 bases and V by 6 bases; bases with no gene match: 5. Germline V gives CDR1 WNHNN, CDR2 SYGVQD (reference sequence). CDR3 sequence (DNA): TGCGCCAGCAGCAGGGGACAGGGTGATGGCTACACCTTC. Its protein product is CASSRGQGDGYTF.

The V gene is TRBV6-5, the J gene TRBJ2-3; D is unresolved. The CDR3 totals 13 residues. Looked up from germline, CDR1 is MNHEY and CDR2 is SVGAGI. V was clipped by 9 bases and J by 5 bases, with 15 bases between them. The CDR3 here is CARSRAWIDTQYF. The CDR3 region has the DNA TGTGCCAGGTCCCGAGCTTGGATAGATACGCAGTATTTT.

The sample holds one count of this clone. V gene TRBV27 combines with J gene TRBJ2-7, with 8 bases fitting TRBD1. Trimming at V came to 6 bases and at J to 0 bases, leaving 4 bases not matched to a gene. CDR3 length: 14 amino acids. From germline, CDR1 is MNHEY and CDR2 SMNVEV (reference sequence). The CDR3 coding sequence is TGTGCCAGCAGACGGACAGGGAGCTCCTACGAGCAGTACTTC. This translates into CASRRTGSSYEQYF.

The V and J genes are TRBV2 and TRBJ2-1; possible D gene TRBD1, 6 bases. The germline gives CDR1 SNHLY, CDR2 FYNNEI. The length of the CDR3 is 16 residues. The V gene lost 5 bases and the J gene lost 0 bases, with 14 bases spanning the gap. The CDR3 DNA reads TGTGCCAGCAGTAAAAGCACAGGGAGCTCCTACAATGAGCAGTTCTTC. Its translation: CASSKSTGSSYNEQFF.

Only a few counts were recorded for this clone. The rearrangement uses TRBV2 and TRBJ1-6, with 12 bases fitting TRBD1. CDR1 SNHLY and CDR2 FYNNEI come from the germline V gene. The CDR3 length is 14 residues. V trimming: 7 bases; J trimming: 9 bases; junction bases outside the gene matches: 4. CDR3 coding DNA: TGTGCCAGCATTCCGGGACAGGGGGCTTCACCCCTCCACTTT. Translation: CASIPGQGASPLHF.

CDR3 sequence reads: CSVGPMTPNYGYTF. The CDR3 coding sequence is TGCAGCGTGGGCCCCATGACACCAAACTATGGCTACACCTTC. The V and J genes are TRBV29-1 and TRBJ1-2; D is undetermined. Trimming removed 6 bases from V and 2 bases from J, with 16 bases in between. Germline V CDR1 and CDR2: SQVTM, ANQGSEA. The CDR3 loop spans 14 amino acids.

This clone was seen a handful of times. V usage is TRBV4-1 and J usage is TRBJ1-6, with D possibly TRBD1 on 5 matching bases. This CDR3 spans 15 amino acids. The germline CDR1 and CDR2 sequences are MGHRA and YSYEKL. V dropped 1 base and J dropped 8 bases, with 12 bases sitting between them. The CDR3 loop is CASSQGQGVDSPLHF. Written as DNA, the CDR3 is TGCGCCAGCAGCCAAGGACAAGGGGTAGATTCACCCCTCCACTTT.

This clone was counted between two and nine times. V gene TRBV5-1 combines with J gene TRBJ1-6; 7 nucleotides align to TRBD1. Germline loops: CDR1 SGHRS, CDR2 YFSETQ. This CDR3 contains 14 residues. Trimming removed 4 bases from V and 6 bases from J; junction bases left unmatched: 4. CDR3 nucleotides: TGCGCCAGCAGCCCCCCAGGGGGTAATTCACCCCTCCACTTT. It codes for CASSPPGGNSPLHF.

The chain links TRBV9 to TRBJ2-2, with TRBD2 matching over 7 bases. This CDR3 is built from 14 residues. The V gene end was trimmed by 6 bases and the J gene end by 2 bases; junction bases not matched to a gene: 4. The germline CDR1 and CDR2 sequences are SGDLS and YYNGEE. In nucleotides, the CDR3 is TGTGCCAGCACCAGGACTAGAAACACCGGGGAGCTGTTTTTT. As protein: CASTRTRNTGELFF.

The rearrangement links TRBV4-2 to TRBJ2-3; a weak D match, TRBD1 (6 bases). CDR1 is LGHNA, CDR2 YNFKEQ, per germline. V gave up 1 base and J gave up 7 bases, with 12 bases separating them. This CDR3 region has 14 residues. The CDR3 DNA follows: TGTGCCAGCAGCCAAGGTGAGGGGGTCAATACGCAGTATTTT. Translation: CASSQGEGVNTQYF.

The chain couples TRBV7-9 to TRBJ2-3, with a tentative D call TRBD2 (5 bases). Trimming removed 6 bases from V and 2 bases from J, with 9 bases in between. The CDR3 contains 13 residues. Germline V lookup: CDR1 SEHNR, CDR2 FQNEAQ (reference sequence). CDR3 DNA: TGTGCCAGCAGACCTAGCCCCACAGATACGCAGTATTTT. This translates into CASRPSPTDTQYF.

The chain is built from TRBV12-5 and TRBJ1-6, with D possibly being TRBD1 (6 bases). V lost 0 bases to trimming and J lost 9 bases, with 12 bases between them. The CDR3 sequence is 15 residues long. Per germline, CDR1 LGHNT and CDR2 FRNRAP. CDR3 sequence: CASGLVQGGLSPLHF. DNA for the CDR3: TGTGCTAGTGGTTTGGTACAGGGCGGCCTTTCACCCCTCCACTTT.